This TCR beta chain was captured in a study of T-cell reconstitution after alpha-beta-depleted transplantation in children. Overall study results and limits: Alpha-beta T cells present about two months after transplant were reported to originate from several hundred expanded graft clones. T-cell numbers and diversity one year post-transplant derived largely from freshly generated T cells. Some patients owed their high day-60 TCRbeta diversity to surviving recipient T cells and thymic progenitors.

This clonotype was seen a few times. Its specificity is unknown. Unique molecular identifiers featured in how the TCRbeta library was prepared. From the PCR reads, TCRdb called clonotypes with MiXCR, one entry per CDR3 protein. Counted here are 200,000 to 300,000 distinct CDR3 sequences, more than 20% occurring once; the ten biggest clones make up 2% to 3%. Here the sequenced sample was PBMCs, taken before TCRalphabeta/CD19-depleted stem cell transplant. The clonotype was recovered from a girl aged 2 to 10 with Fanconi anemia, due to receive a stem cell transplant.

The CDR3 DNA sequence: TGTGCCAGCAGTTTAAGGGACAGGGCCGCCTACGAGCAGTACTTC. Encoded protein: CASSLRDRAAYEQYF. J is TRBJ2-7 and V is TRBV27; 9 positions agree with TRBD1. The CDR3 has 15 residues. The ends lost 2 bases at V and 2 bases at J; junction bases unmatched: 4. CDR1 is MNHEY, CDR2 SMNVEV, per germline (reference sequence).